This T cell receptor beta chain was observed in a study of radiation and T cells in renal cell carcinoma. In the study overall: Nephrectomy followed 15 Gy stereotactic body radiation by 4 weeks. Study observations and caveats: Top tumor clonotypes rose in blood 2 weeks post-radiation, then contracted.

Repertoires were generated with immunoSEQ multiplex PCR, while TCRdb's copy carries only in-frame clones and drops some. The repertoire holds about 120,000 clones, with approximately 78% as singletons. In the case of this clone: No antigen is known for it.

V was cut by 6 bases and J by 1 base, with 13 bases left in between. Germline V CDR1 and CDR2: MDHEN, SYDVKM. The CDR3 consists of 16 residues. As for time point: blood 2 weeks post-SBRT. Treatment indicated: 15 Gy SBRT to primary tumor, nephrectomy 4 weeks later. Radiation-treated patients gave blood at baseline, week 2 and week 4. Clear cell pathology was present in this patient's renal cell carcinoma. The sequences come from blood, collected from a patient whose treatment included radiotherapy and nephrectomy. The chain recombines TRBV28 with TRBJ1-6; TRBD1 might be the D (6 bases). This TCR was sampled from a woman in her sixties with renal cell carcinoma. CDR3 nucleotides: TGTGCCAGCAGGGGGGCGAGGTCGTCCTATAATTCACCCCTCCACTTT. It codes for CASRGARSSYNSPLHF.